Listed below are T cell receptor beta chains from one sample, sequenced in a study of shared clonotypes between healthy human individuals. Produced via immunoSEQ multiplex PCR; TCRdb's table is partial and in-frame only. The table records 700,000 to 950,000 clones, about 97% of them present only once. Material: naive CD8+ T cells sorted from blood. Source of these receptors: a man aged 30 to 45 in good health. The CDR3 runs from the conserved cysteine through the conserved F or W. A D gene is named only where the DNA matches it firmly. Rows give clone size only sometimes, using once, few, many, or a class for an expanded clone.

d_gene,j_gene,abundance,v_gene,CDR3nt,CDR3aa
-,TRBJ2-1,-,TRBV27,TGTGCCAGCAGTTACGGGGAAAGGAATGAGCAGTTCTTC,CASSYGERNEQFF
TRBD2,TRBJ2-2,once,TRBV5-1,TGCGCCAGCAGCCTGACTAGCGGGACGGTTACCGGGGAGCTGTTTTTT,CASSLTSGTVTGELFF
TRBD1,TRBJ2-7,-,TRBV27,TGTGCCAGCAGTCCAGGGACAGGAAGCGCCTACGAGCAGTACTTC,CASSPGTGSAYEQYF
-,TRBJ2-1,-,TRBV27,TGTGCCAGCAGTCCAAGGTTGGGTGAGCAGTTCTTC,CASSPRLGEQFF
TRBD1,TRBJ1-5,-,TRBV27,TGTGCCAGCAGTTCAGGGACAGGGGTTAATTATCAGCCCCAGCATTTT,CASSSGTGVNYQPQHF
-,TRBJ2-1,-,TRBV18,TGTGCCAGCTCACCAGTTATCGGCTACAATGAGCAGTTCTTC,CASSPVIGYNEQFF
-,TRBJ2-7,-,TRBV5-5,TGTGCCAGCAGCTTGGGTATTGCCACCTACGAGCAGTACTTC,CASSLGIATYEQYF
-,TRBJ1-1,-,TRBV6-5,TGTGCCAGCAGTCCCTTGAGCGGTATGAACACTGAAGCTTTCTTT,CASSPLSGMNTEAFF
-,TRBJ2-7,-,TRBV5-5,TGTGCCAGCAGCTCCCGCGGGGTCTACGAGCAGTACTTC,CASSSRGVYEQYF
TRBD2,TRBJ2-7,-,TRBV28,TGTGCCAGCAGTTCCACCAGGTGGGGGTTAGGCGGGAGCTCCTACGAGCAGTACTTC,CASSSTRWGLGGSSYEQYF
-,TRBJ2-2,-,TRBV30,TGTGCCTGGGGGACTGACGCGAACACCGGGGAGCTGTTTTTT,CAWGTDANTGELFF
TRBD2,TRBJ2-7,-,TRBV5-5,TGTGCCAGCAGCTTGACTAGCGGGAGGTACGAGCAGTACTTC,CASSLTSGRYEQYF
-,TRBJ2-7,-,TRBV13,TGTGCCAGCAGCCCCGGACAGTCCTACGAGCAGTACTTC,CASSPGQSYEQYF
TRBD2,TRBJ2-3,-,TRBV7-9,TGTGCCAGCAGGGGACTAGCGGGAGTAGGACCAGGCTCAGATACGCAGTATTTT,CASRGLAGVGPGSDTQYF
-,TRBJ1-2,-,TRBV25-1,TGTGCCAGCAGTGAAGGCAGTCCTATTAACTATGGCTACACCTTC,CASSEGSPINYGYTF
-,TRBJ2-1,few,TRBV7-3,TGTGCCAGCAGCTTCGGACCACTTTGGGGAGTAACGACATACAATGAGCAGTTCTTC,CASSFGPLWGVTTYNEQFF
TRBD1,TRBJ1-4,-,TRBV5-8,TGTGCCAGCAGCTTTATGGACAGGGGAGCTGGACTGTTTTTT,CASSFMDRGAGLFF
TRBD1,TRBJ1-1,-,TRBV2,TGTGCCAGCAGTGTCCGGGACAGGGTCGCTGAAGCTTTCTTT,CASSVRDRVAEAFF
-,TRBJ2-7,-,TRBV27,TGTGCCAGCAGTTTATCCCTCTACACCTACGAGCAGTACTTC,CASSLSLYTYEQYF
-,TRBJ1-2,-,TRBV6-5,TGTGCCAGCAGTTACTCGGGGACGGCTGGCTACACCTTC,CASSYSGTAGYTF
-,TRBJ2-7,-,TRBV13,TGTGCCAGCAGCTTAGAGGGACCCGAGCAGTACTTC,CASSLEGPEQYF
-,TRBJ2-7,-,TRBV11-2,TGTGCCAGCAGCTTAGGGTTGGGACGGTCCTCCTACGAGCAGTACTTC,CASSLGLGRSSYEQYF
-,TRBJ1-1,-,TRBV7-9,TGTGCCAGCAGCTTAGCGTCGTCTGAAGCTTTCTTT,CASSLASSEAFF
-,TRBJ1-4,-,TRBV28,TGTGCCAGCAGTTTATCCGGGACTGAAAAACTGTTTTTT,CASSLSGTEKLFF
-,TRBJ2-7,-,TRBV10-2,TGCGCCAGCAGTGAAGGGCCAGGGGTCGAGCAGTACTTC,CASSEGPGVEQYF
TRBD1,TRBJ1-1,-,TRBV29-1,TGCAGCGTTGAGTGGCTGAGTCAGAAGAAAAGGGGGCTCACTGAAGCTTTCTTT,CSVEWLSQKKRGLTEAFF
-,TRBJ1-1,-,TRBV7-9,TGTGCCAGCAGCGTCCTAAGGGTTGAAGCTTTCTTT,CASSVLRVEAFF
TRBD2,TRBJ2-7,-,TRBV5-4,TGTGCCAGCAGCCAACTTTACGAGACTAGCGGGAGAAACGAGCAGTACTTC,CASSQLYETSGRNEQYF
-,TRBJ2-7,-,TRBV27,TGTGCCAGCAGTTCGGGAGCCACTACCTACGAGCAGTACTTC,CASSSGATTYEQYF
TRBD2,TRBJ2-7,-,TRBV7-8,TGTGCCAGCAGCTTAGGGACTAGCGGGACGTTCCACGAGCAGTACTTC,CASSLGTSGTFHEQYF
-,TRBJ1-5,-,TRBV28,TGTGCCAGCAGTTTAATCGTCAGGGGTGGTCAGCCCCAGCATTTT,CASSLIVRGGQPQHF
-,TRBJ1-4,-,TRBV2,TGTGCCAGCAGTGAGACAGACTCTAATGAAAAACTGTTTTTT,CASSETDSNEKLFF
-,TRBJ1-2,-,TRBV5-4,TGTGCCAGCAACGAAGGACACGGCTATGGCTACACCTTC,CASNEGHGYGYTF
TRBD1,TRBJ2-2,-,TRBV9,TGTGCCAGCAGCATTCGTCCGGGACAGGGGGGACCCGGGGAGCTGTTTTTT,CASSIRPGQGGPGELFF
TRBD1,TRBJ2-1,-,TRBV5-1,TGCGCCAGCAGCTTGGGACAGGGGGCTTACAATGAGCAGTTCTTC,CASSLGQGAYNEQFF
-,TRBJ1-4,-,TRBV7-9,TGTGCCAGCAGCTCCGACACGTACGGGACTAATGAAAAACTGTTTTTT,CASSSDTYGTNEKLFF
-,TRBJ2-1,-,TRBV15,TGTGCCACCAGCTCTCCCCCACGCTCGGGACGACTCTACAATGAGCAGTTCTTC,CATSSPPRSGRLYNEQFF